Listed below are T cell receptor beta chains from one sample, sequenced in a study of T cell changes during pregnancy in multiple sclerosis. Assay: immunoSEQ multiplex PCR; the TCRdb copy retains only in-frame clones and omits some. The sample records 20,000 to 25,000 clones, roughly 89% being singletons. Sequenced here: CD8+ T cells from peripheral blood mononuclear cells, sampled in the second trimester of pregnancy. The source is a female donor in good health, enrolled as a control in a pregnancy study. The CDR3 runs from the conserved cysteine through the conserved F or W.

TRBJ2-1 | TRBV6-5 | CASKTREVTYNEQFF
TRBJ1-6 | TRBV30 | CAWSVGQGASPLHF
TRBJ1-3 | TRBV6-1 | CASSEVQGSGSGNTIYF
TRBJ1-1 | TRBV30 | CACLDRAFEAFF
TRBJ2-3 | TRBV7-9 | CANPGQGVLYTQYF
TRBJ1-1 | TRBV25-1 | CASRPFTGANTEAFF
TRBJ2-3 | TRBV12-5 | CASGEGGVSYTDTQYF
TRBJ1-4 | TRBV5-1 | CASSLDSGDEKLFF
TRBJ2-3 | TRBV7-3 | CASSAQIEGDTQYF
TRBJ2-5 | TRBV5-6 | CASSLEGAEETQYF
TRBJ2-3 | TRBV6-4 | CASSDSATGETDTQYF
TRBJ2-7 | TRBV15 | CATSRGAGGSNEQYF
TRBJ2-3 | TRBV28 | CASSLRDRGNTQYF
TRBJ2-7 | TRBV11-2 | CASSLDSSYEQYF
TRBJ1-6 | TRBV27 | CASRLGSGSPLHF
TRBJ2-2 | TRBV30 | CAWSVGTLNTGELFF
TRBJ2-7 | TRBV6-5 | CASRGGQSYEQYF
TRBJ2-1 | TRBV10-2 | CASMREGFYNEQFF
TRBJ1-2 | TRBV30 | CAWTLTGGNDGYTF
TRBJ2-7 | TRBV5-5 | CASSWRVATEQYF
TRBJ2-6 | TRBV18 | CASSGRRDRANVLTF
TRBJ2-1 | TRBV25-1 | CASSGPPSDNEQFF
TRBJ1-3 | TRBV21-1 | CASSQDRVKNTIYF
TRBJ2-1 | TRBV6-1 | CASSATGTLGGNEQFF
TRBJ2-7 | TRBV5-1 | CASSLLQGENEQYF
TRBJ2-7 | TRBV27 | CASSIGTSGYEQYF
TRBJ1-5 | TRBV28 | CATFLSGGSNQPQHF
TRBJ2-1 | TRBV10-3 | CAVTGSFNEQFF
TRBJ2-7 | TRBV27 | CASSRLPTSGSYEQYF
TRBJ2-7 | TRBV4-3 | CASSQERAGTYEQYF
TRBJ1-6 | TRBV19 | CASIGTGVKIYNSPLHF
TRBJ2-1 | TRBV7-9 | CASFRSTGSYNEQFF
TRBJ2-7 | TRBV6-5 | CASSWDRSSYEQYF
TRBJ2-2 | TRBV12-5 | CASGLGDGELFF
TRBJ1-2 | TRBV2 | CASSATNQGADYGYTF
TRBJ2-1 | TRBV5-5 | CASSLELAGGRDEQFF
TRBJ2-5 | TRBV28 | CASSSSRETQYF
TRBJ1-2 | TRBV27 | CASSLRPPVGGGYKDGYTF
TRBJ1-2 | TRBV19 | CASSVSDRGYGYTF
TRBJ2-5 | TRBV7-2 | CASRAGTSGIQETQYF
TRBJ2-7 | TRBV18 | CASSPRPSGTYEQYF
TRBJ1-5 | TRBV19 | CASSRTGYSNQPQHF
TRBJ2-1 | TRBV19 | CASSLLAGAGNEQFF
TRBJ2-3 | TRBV9 | CASSVVASGGLSSTDTQYF
TRBJ2-1 | TRBV28 | CASGGQINEQFF
TRBJ1-4 | TRBV28 | CASIAGTGHEKLFF
TRBJ2-5 | TRBV28 | CASSTPDSGKETQYF
TRBJ2-5 | TRBV25-1 | CASSESVGGGNQETQYF
TRBJ1-1 | TRBV5-6 | CASSLVPGQLNAEAFF